What follows are 18 T cell receptor beta chains derived from one specimen sequenced in a study of CD8 T cells in ankylosing spondylitis (dated by TCRdb to the late 2010s). The library was made by 5' RACE. The sequencer listed for this sample is Illumina HiSeq 2500. In TCRdb, the public reads were trimmed at Q25 with fastp and aligned with MiXCR, with productive beta chains retained. When rows share a CDR3 protein, they turn into one entry using the most common DNA and genes. The sample table contains about 750,000 distinct CDR3 sequences; only one count was recorded for roughly 20% of them. Approximately 18% of the sample belongs to the ten largest clones. The investigation overall reported the following: Blood from ankylosing spondylitis patients appeared to be characterized by a TCR beta motif composed of about eight highly homologous amino acid variants.

Which antigens these TCRs recognize remains unknown. Sequencing was done on a sample of blood, either unsorted or a sorted T cell fraction (not recorded which). These TCRs come from a male donor with ankylosing spondylitis.

This clonotype was counted only a few times. The chain links TRBV4-3 to TRBJ2-1, with D perhaps TRBD1 or TRBD2 (5 bases each). The CDR3 length is 16 residues. V gave up 0 bases and J gave up 2 bases, with 11 bases separating them. In germline, CDR1 is LGHNA, CDR2 YSLEER. The CDR3 region is CASSQDLGVPYNEQFF. CDR3 sequence (DNA): TGCGCCAGCAGCCAAGATCTGGGGGTTCCCTACAATGAGCAGTTCTTC.

The rearrangement joins TRBV20-1 to TRBJ2-7; TRBD1 or TRBD2 may be the D gene (5 bases each). The CDR3 runs 11 residues. V shed 3 bases and J shed 6 bases, with 9 bases lying between them. In germline, CDR1 is DFQATT, CDR2 SNEGSKA (reference sequence). Here the CDR3 reads CSASPGTEQYF. CDR3 in DNA: TGCAGTGCTAGTCCGGGGACCGAGCAGTACTTC.

The chain combines TRBV3-1 with TRBJ2-2; D gene ambiguous. CDR3 size: 15 residues. The germline gives CDR1 LGHDT, CDR2 YNNKEL (reference sequence). With 4 bases removed from V and 0 bases from J, the gap between germline ends came to 9 bases. CDR3 sequence reads: CASSPANSNTGELFF. DNA for the CDR3: TGTGCCAGCAGCCCTGCGAACTCGAACACCGGGGAGCTGTTTTTT.

The chain has TRBV25-1 and TRBJ1-2, with D hard to call. The V end was cut by 6 bases, the J end by 2 bases, with 10 bases between. This CDR3 has 13 amino acids. Germline CDR1 reads MGHDK; CDR2 reads SYGVNS. The CDR3 is CASRPIGNYGYTF. CDR3 in DNA: TGTGCCAGCAGACCGATAGGGAACTATGGCTACACCTTC.

This clonotype was observed at least ten times. The chain recombines TRBV4-1 with TRBJ2-2; D may be TRBD2 (6 bases). The CDR3 spans 16 residues. V was shortened by 0 bases and J by 7 bases, with 15 bases between the two germline ends. Germline assignment: CDR1 MGHRA and CDR2 YSYEKL. CDR3 DNA sequence: TGCGCCAGCAGCCAAGAAGGTGGAGGGGTTGGCGGGGAGCTGTTTTTT. It encodes CASSQEGGGVGGELFF.

The chain has TRBV12-5 and TRBJ1-1; tentative D call: TRBD1 (5 bases). Germline CDR1 LGHNT, CDR2 FRNRAP. The CDR3 is 16 residues long. Trimming took off 0 bases at V and 3 bases at J, with 14 bases between the two ends. CDR3 region: CASGLVPLQDYTEAFF. The CDR3, as DNA: TGTGCTAGTGGTTTGGTCCCGCTACAGGACTACACTGAAGCTTTCTTT. The variable domain in full, with the rest retrieved from reference TRBV12-5 and TRBJ1-1, is DARVTQTPRHKVTEMGQEVTMRCQPILGHNTVFWYRQTMMQGLELLAYFRNRAPLDDSGMPKDRFSAEMPDATLATLKIQPSEPRDSAVYFCASGLVPLQDYTEAFFGQGTRLTVV.

Only a few counts were recorded for this clonotype. The chain employs TRBV4-2 and TRBJ2-3, with D possibly being TRBD2 (6 bases). The germline gives CDR1 LGHNA, CDR2 YNFKEQ. Trimming cost V 1 base and J 1 base, with 12 bases left between them. There are 16 residues in the CDR3. The CDR3 here is CASSQGRDGGTDTQYF. CDR3 nucleotides: TGTGCCAGCAGCCAAGGGCGGGACGGGGGCACAGATACGCAGTATTTT.

V is TRBV2 and J is TRBJ1-1; TRBD1 agrees at 7 bases. Per the germline V gene, CDR1 is SNHLY and CDR2 is FYNNEI. The CDR3 extends over 17 amino acids. V dropped 11 bases and J dropped 1; count of bases not matched to a gene: 19. The CDR3 reads CASLGGRGISQNTEAFF. For the CDR3, the DNA is TGTGCCTCCCTAGGGGGCCGGGGGATCTCGCAGAACACTGAAGCTTTCTTT.

This clonotype appeared a few times. The CDR3 here is CASSERPTGNYGYTF. DNA for the CDR3: TGTGCCAGCAGTGAACGGCCCACAGGGAACTATGGCTACACCTTC. The chain carries TRBV6-1 and TRBJ1-2, with D tentatively TRBD1 (6 bases). CDR1 and CDR2 (germline): MNHNS, SASEGT. This CDR3 region has 15 residues. V lost 2 bases and J lost 2, with 12 bases in between.

This clonotype was observed a handful of times. The rearrangement joins TRBV24-1 to TRBJ2-3, with D maybe TRBD1 (6 bases). Trimming left V 6 bases short and J 0 bases short, with 9 bases between. The germline gives CDR1 KGHDR, CDR2 SFDVKD. The CDR3 spans 14 residues. The CDR3 is CATSRDTSTDTQYF. The CDR3, as DNA: TGTGCCACCAGTCGGGACACTAGCACAGATACGCAGTATTTT.

The J gene is TRBJ2-3, the V gene TRBV12-3 or TRBV12-4, with D perhaps being TRBD1 or TRBD2 (5 bases each). CDR3 length: 14 amino acids. The V end was cut by 2 bases, the J end by 3 bases, with 9 bases between. CDR3 sequence (DNA): TGTGCCAGCAGTTTACTGGGGGTAACAGATACGCAGTATTTT. This sequence encodes CASSLLGVTDTQYF.

A few counts support this clonotype. The chain links TRBV29-1 to TRBJ1-2; a weak D match, TRBD1 (5 bases). The CDR3 is made up of 13 amino acids. V dropped 4 bases and J dropped 5 bases, with 14 bases sitting between them. Per the germline V gene, CDR1 is SQVTM and CDR2 is ANQGSEA. The CDR3 DNA reads as TGCAGCGTTGGGGGCATTCAGGCTTATGGCTACACCTTC. This encodes CSVGGIQAYGYTF.

This clonotype has just a few counts. The V gene is TRBV6-1, the J gene TRBJ2-1; TRBD2 aligns across 11 bases. V shed 5 bases and J 9 bases; nucleotides not matched to a gene: 12. Per the germline V gene, CDR1 is MNHNS and CDR2 is SASEGT. The CDR3 is 16 residues long. This CDR3 is CASSPPSSGGQSEQFF. The CDR3 nucleotides read TGTGCCAGCAGTCCTCCATCTAGCGGGGGGCAGAGTGAGCAGTTCTTC.

The V and J genes are TRBV29-1 and TRBJ1-1, with D possibly TRBD1 on 5 matching bases. From germline, CDR1 is SQVTM and CDR2 ANQGSEA. With 1 base removed from V and 0 bases from J, the gap between germline ends came to 9 bases. This CDR3 region has 14 residues. The CDR3 here is CSVEAGQLNTEAFF. The CDR3 nucleotides are TGCAGCGTTGAAGCCGGACAATTGAACACTGAAGCTTTCTTT.

This clonotype showed up just a few times. The chain employs TRBV12-3 or TRBV12-4 and TRBJ2-7, with TRBD1 identical over 9 bases. The CDR3 contains 14 residues. V was clipped by 3 bases and J by 4 bases; unmatched bases: 4. The CDR3 nucleotides read TGTGCCAGCAGTTTGACAGGGGGTGAGTACGAGCAGTACTTC. This gives the protein CASSLTGGEYEQYF.

The chain has TRBV28 and TRBJ2-1; the match to TRBD2 covers 11 bases. The germline gives CDR1 MDHEN, CDR2 SYDVKM. The ends lost 3 bases at V and 5 bases at J; junction bases unmatched: 6. CDR3 length: 16 amino acids. Here the CDR3 DNA reads TGTGCCAGCAGTTTGTTAGCGGGAGGGCCAGACAATGAGCAGTTCTTC. It codes for CASSLLAGGPDNEQFF.

The chain links TRBV25-1 to TRBJ2-5; TRBD2 matches at 7 bases. The CDR3 is made up of 14 amino acids. V gave up 4 bases and J gave up 2 bases; unmatched junction bases: 4. Looked up from germline, CDR1 is MGHDK and CDR2 is SYGVNS. This chain's CDR3 is CASSGIGGQETQYF. CDR3 coding DNA: TGTGCCAGCAGTGGCATCGGGGGGCAAGAGACCCAGTACTTC.

The chain recombines TRBV7-9 with TRBJ2-1; 12 bases are shared with TRBD2. With V trimmed by 4 bases and J by 6 bases, 7 bases remained unmatched. From germline, CDR1 is SEHNR and CDR2 FQNEAQ (reference sequence). This CDR3 is 16 amino acids long. CDR3 protein: CASSSPSGRAGNEQFF. CDR3 DNA: TGTGCCAGCAGCTCCCCTAGCGGGAGGGCCGGCAATGAGCAGTTCTTC.